The T cell receptor (beta chain) described here comes from a study of beta chain features in type 1 diabetes. Study conclusions and caveats: The naive, central memory and Treg TCRB repertoires looked more alike in patients than they did in healthy donors. Shorter TCRB CDR3s, moderately but significantly so, were found in Type 1 diabetes patients in all four CD4+ subsets.

To note about this clone: The antigen remains undetermined.

Every isolated RNA sample was fully reverse transcribed, so sequencing captured expressed TCRB transcripts. Generated by immunoSEQ multiplex PCR, the TCRdb table keeps only in-frame clones and is missing some. The sample records approximately 70,000 clones, more than 45% being singletons. Trimming left V 0 bases short and J 5 bases short, with 6 bases between. Per germline, CDR1 SGHRS and CDR2 YFSETQ. The CDR3 has 13 residues. The rearrangement links TRBV5-1 to TRBJ1-5; D gene unclear. The receptor was isolated from a man younger than 45 with type 1 diabetes. Input material: central memory CD4+ T cells from blood. The CDR3 nucleotides read TGCGCCAGCAGCTTGGCCGCGGATCAGCCCCAGCATTTT. Translating it yields CASSLAADQPQHF.